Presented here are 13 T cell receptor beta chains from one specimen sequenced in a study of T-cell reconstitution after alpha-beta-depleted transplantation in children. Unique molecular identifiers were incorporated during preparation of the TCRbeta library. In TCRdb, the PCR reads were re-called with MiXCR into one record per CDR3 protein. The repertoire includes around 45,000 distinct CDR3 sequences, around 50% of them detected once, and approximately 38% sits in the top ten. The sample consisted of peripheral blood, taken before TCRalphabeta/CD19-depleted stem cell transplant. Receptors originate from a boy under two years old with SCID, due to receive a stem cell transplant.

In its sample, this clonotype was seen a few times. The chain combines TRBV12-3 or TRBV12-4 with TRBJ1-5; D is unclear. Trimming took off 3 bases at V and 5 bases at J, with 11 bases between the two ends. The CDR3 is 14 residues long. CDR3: CASSFRSGDQPQHF. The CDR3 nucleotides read TGTGCCAGCAGTTTTAGGTCCGGGGATCAGCCCCAGCATTTT.

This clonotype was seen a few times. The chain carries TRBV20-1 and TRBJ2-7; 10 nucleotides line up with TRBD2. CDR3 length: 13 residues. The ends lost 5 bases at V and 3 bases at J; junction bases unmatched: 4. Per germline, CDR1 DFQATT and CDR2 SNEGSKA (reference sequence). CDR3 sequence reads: CSAAGLAVYEQYF. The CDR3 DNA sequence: TGCAGTGCTGCAGGACTAGCGGTCTACGAGCAGTACTTC.

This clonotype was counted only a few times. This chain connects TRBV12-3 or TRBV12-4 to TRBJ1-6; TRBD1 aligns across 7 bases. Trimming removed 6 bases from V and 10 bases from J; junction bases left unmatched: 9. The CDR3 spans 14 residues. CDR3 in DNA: TGTGCCAGCAGCCTAGGGGGCTCCAGGTCACCCCTCCACTTT. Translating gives CASSLGGSRSPLHF.

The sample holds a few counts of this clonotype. The CDR3 sequence: CSARVEGTQGYTF. DNA of the CDR3: TGCAGTGCTAGAGTGGAGGGGACCCAAGGCTACACCTTC. The chain has TRBV20-1 and TRBJ1-2; possibly TRBD1 for D (5 bases). From germline, CDR1 is DFQATT and CDR2 SNEGSKA (reference sequence). The CDR3 runs to 13 residues. V gave up 1 base and J gave up 8 bases, with 14 bases separating them.

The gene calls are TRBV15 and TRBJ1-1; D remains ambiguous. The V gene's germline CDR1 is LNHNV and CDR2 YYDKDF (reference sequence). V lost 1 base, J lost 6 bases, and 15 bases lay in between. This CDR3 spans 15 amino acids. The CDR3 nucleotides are TGTGCCACCAGCAGAGGGGCCGAGGGAACGGCTGAAGCTTTCTTT. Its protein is CATSRGAEGTAEAFF.

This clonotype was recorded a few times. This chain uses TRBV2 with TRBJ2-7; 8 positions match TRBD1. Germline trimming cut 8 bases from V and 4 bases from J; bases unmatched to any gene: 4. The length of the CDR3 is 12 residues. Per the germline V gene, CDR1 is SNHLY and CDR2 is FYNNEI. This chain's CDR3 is CASEGQAYEQYF. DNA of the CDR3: TGTGCCAGCGAGGGACAGGCGTACGAGCAGTACTTC.

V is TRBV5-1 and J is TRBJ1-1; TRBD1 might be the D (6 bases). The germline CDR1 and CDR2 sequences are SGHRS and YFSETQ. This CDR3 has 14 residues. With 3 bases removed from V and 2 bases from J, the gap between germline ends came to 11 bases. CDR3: CASSWTDLNTEAFF. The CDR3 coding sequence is TGCGCCAGCAGCTGGACAGATCTCAACACTGAAGCTTTCTTT. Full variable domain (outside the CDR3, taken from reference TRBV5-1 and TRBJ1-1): KAGVTQTPRYLIKTRGQQVTLSCSPISGHRSVSWYQQTPGQGLQFLFEYFSETQRNKGNFPGRFSGRQFSNSRSEMNVSTLELGDSALYLCASSWTDLNTEAFFGQGTRLTVV.

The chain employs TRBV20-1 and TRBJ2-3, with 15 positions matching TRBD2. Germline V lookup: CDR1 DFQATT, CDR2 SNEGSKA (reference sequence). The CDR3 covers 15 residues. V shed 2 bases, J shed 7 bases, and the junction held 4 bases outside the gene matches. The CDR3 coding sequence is TGCAGTGCTAGACCAGGGACTAGCGGGGGGTATACGCAGTATTTT. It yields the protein CSARPGTSGGYTQYF.

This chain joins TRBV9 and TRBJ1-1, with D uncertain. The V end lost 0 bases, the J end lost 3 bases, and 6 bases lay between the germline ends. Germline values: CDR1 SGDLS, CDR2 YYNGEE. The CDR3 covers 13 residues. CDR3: CASSVGTDTEAFF. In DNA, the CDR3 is TGTGCCAGCAGCGTAGGAACAGACACTGAAGCTTTCTTT.

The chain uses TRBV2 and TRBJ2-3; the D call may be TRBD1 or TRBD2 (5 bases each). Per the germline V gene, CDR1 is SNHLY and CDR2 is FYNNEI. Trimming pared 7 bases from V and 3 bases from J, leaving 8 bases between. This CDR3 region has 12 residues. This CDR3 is CASTWGTDTQYF. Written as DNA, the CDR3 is TGTGCCAGCACCTGGGGGACAGATACGCAGTATTTT.

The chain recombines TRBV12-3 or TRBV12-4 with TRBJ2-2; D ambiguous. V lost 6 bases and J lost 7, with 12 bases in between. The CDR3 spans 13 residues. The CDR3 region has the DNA TGTGCCAGCAGCGGACGGTTCCTCGGGGAGCTGTTTTTT. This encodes CASSGRFLGELFF.

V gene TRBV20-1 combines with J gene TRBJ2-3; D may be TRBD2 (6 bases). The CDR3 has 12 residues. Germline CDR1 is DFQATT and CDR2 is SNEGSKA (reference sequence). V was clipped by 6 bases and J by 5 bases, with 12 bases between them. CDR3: CSAGTEGDTQYF. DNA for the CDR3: TGCAGTGCCGGAACGGAGGGAGATACGCAGTATTTT.

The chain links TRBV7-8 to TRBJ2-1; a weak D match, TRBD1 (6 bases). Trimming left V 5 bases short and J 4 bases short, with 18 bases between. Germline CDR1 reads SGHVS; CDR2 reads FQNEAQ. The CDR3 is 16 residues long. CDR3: CASSVVNRDVYNEQFF. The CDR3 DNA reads TGTGCCAGCAGCGTTGTTAACAGGGATGTTTACAATGAGCAGTTCTTC.